This record concerns one T cell receptor beta chain sequence. As yet, its antigen is unknown. The CDR3 runs 16 residues. This sample is drawn from a study of radiotherapy plus CTLA-4 blockade in lung cancer. Overall study: The study recorded objective responses in about 20% of patients and disease control in about 31%. Study-wide findings and caveats: Peripheral blood showed expansion of tumor-derived TCR clones after radiotherapy and ipilimumab.

Sequenced by immunoSEQ multiplex PCR; TCRdb stores in-frame clones only, minus some. The sample lists some 110,000 clones, 81% occurring once. Sequenced here: peripheral blood, sampled from a patient treated with radiotherapy plus ipilimumab. The clonotype was recovered from a human donor with non-small cell lung cancer that progressed on radiotherapy plus ipilimumab. Some clones in this sample may be carry-over from other donors' samples. This chain joins TRBV21-1 and TRBJ2-3; TRBD1 is the table's D call, not checked against the DNA. TRBV21-1 is deemed a pseudogene. The CDR3 DNA is TGTGCCAGCAGCAAAGAGGGTACAGGAGGCACAGATACGCAGTATTTT. Residues: CASSKEGTGGTDTQYF.